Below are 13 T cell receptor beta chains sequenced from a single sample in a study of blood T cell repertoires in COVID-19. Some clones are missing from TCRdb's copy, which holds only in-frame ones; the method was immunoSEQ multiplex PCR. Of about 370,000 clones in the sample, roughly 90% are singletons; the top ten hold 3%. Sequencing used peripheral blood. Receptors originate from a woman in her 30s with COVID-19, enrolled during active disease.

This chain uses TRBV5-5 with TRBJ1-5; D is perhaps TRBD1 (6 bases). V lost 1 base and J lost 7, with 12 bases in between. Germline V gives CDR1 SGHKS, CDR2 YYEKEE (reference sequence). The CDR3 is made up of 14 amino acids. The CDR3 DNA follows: TGTGCCAGCAGCTTGAGGGCAGGGGTCCAGCCCCAGCATTTT. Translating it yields CASSLRAGVQPQHF.

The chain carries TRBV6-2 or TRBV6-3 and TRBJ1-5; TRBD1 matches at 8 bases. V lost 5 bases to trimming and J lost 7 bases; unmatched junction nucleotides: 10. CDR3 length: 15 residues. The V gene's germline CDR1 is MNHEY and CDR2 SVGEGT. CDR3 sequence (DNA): TGTGCCAGCAGTGATCGACAGGGGTCCAACCAGCCCCAGCATTTT. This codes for CASSDRQGSNQPQHF.

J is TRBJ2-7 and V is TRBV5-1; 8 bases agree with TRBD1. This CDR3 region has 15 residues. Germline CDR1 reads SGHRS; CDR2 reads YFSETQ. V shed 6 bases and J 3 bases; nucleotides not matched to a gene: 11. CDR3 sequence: CASTPRQGSNYEQYF. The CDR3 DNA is TGCGCCAGCACCCCTCGACAGGGGTCAAACTACGAGCAGTACTTC.

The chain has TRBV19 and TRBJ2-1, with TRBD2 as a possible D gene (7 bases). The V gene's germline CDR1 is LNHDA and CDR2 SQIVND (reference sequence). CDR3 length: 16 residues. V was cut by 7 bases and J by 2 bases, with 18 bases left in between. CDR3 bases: TGTGCCAGTACCCCAGGGGCGCGGGGGACCTACAATGAGCAGTTCTTC. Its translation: CASTPGARGTYNEQFF.

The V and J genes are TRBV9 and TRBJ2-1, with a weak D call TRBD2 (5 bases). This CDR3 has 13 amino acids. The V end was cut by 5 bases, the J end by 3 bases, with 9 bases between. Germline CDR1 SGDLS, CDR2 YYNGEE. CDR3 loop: CASSPRDYNEQFF. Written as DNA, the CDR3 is TGTGCCAGCAGTCCCCGGGACTACAATGAGCAGTTCTTC.

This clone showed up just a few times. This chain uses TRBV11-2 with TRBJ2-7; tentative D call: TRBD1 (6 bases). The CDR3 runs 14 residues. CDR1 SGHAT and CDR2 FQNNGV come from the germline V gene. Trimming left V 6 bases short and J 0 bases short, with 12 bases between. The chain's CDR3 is CASSPDRVSYEQYF. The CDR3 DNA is TGTGCCAGCAGTCCGGACAGAGTCTCCTACGAGCAGTACTTC.

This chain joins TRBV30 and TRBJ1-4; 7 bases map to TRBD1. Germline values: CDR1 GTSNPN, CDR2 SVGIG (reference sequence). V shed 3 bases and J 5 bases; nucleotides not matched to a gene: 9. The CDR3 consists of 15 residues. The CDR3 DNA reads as TGTGCCTGGAGCAGACAGGGTGGGGGGAATGAAAAACTGTTTTTT. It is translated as CAWSRQGGGNEKLFF.

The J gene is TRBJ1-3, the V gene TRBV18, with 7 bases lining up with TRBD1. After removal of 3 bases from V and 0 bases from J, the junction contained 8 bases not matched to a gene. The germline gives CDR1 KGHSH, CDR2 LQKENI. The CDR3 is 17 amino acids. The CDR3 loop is CASSPLRGYLSGNTIYF. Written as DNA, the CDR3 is TGTGCCAGCTCACCCCTCAGGGGGTACCTCTCTGGAAACACCATATATTTT. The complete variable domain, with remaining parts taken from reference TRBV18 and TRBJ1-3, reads NAGVMQNPRHLVRRRGQEARLRCSPMKGHSHVYWYRQLPEEGLKFMVYLQKENIIDESGMPKERFSAEFPKEGPSILRIQQVVRGDSAAYFCASSPLRGYLSGNTIYFGEGSWLTVV.

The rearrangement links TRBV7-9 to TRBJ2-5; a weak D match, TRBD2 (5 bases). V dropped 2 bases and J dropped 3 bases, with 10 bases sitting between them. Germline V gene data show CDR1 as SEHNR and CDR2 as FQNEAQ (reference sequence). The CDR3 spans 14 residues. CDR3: CASSLLYGEETQYF. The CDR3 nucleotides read TGTGCCAGCAGCTTATTGTACGGGGAAGAGACCCAGTACTTC.

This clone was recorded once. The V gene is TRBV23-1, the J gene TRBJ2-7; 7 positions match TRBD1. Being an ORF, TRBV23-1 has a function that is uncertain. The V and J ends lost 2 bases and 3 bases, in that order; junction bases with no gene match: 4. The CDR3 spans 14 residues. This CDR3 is CASSQGTAIYEQYF. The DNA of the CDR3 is TGCGCCAGCAGTCAAGGGACAGCGATCTACGAGCAGTACTTC.

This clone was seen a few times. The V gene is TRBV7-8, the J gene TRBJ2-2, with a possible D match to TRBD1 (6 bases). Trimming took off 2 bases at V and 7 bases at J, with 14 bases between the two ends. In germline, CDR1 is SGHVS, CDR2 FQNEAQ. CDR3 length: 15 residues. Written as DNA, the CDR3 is TGTGCCAGCAGCTTACTCATCCAGGGACACGGGGAGCTGTTTTTT. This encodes CASSLLIQGHGELFF. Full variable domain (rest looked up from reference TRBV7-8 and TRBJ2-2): GAGVSQSPRYKVAKRGQDVALRCDPISGHVSLFWYQQALGQGPEFLTYFQNEAQLDKSGLPSDRFFAERPEGSVSTLKIQRTQQEDSAVYLCASSLLIQGHGELFFGEGSRLTVL.

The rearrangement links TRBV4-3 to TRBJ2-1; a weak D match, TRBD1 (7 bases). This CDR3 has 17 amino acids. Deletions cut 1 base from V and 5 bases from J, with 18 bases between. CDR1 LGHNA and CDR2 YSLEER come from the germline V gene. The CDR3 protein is CASSQAVPGGSDNEQFF. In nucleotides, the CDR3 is TGCGCCAGCAGCCAAGCCGTCCCAGGGGGGTCGGACAATGAGCAGTTCTTC.

The chain's CDR3 is CASSPILRTANNSPLHF. The CDR3 DNA is TGCGCCAGCAGCCCGATACTTAGGACAGCTAATAATTCACCCCTCCACTTT. The chain joins TRBV4-3 to TRBJ1-6; D perhaps matches TRBD1 (6 bases). Trimming removed 4 bases from V and 5 bases from J, with 18 bases in between. The length of the CDR3 is 17 residues. Germline CDR1 is LGHNA and CDR2 is YSLEER.